The sequence of this T cell receptor beta chain was determined in a study of blood T cell repertoires in COVID-19. In the study overall: Acute and convalescent COVID-19 specimens originated in the United States, Italy and Spain.

This clone has a single count. Clones were read by immunoSEQ multiplex PCR, and TCRdb kept only the in-frame ones, dropping some. In the table there are roughly 500,000 clones, around 89% of which are singletons. Trimming removed 3 bases at V and 1 base at J, with 12 bases between. CDR1 and CDR2 from the germline V gene are LGHDT and YNNKEL (reference sequence). The CDR3 extends over 15 amino acids. The specimen was PBMCs or T cells enriched from blood (not recorded which). This sequence was found in a woman aged 40-49 years who had recovered from COVID-19. The rearrangement uses TRBV3-1 (or the pseudogene TRBV3-2) and TRBJ1-1, with D unresolved. The CDR3 coding sequence is TGTGCCAGCAGCCATTCATTAACGGGGAACACTGAAGCTTTCTTT. Translated: CASSHSLTGNTEAFF.